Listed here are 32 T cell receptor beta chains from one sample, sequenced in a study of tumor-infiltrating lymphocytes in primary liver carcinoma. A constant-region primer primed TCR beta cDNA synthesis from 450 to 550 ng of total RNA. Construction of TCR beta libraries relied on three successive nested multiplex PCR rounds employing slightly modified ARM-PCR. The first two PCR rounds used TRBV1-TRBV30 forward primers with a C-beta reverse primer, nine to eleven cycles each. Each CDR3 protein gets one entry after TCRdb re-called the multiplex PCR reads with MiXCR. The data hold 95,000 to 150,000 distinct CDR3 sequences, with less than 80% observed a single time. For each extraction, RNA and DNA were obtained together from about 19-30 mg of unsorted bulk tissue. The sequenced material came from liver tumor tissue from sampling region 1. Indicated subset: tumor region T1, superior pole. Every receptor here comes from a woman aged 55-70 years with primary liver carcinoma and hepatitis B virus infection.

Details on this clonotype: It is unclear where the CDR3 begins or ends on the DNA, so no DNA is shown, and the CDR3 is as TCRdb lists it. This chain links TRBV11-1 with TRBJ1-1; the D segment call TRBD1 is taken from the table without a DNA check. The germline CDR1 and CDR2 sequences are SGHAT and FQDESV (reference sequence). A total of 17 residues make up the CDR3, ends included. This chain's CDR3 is CASSLVGTGAINTEAFF.

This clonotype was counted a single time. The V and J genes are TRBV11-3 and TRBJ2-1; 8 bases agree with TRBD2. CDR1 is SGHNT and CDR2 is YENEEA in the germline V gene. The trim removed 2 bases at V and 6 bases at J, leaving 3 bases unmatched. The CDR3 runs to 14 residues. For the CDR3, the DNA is TGTGCCAGCAGCTTAAGCGGGGGCGCCAATGAGCAGTTCTTC. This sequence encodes CASSLSGGANEQFF.

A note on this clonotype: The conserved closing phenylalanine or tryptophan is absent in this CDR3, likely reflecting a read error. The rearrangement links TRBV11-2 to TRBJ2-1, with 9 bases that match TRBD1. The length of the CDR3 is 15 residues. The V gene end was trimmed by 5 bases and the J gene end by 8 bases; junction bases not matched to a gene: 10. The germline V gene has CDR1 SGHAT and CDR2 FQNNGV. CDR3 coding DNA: TGTGCCAGCAGCCTGCGGGACAGGGAATTCGATGAGCAGTTCATT. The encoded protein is CASSLRDREFDEQFI.

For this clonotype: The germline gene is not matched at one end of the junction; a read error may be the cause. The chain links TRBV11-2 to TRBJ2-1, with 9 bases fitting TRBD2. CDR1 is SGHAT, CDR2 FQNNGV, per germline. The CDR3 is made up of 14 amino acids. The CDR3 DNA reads TGTGCCACCAGCCAAAATAGCGGGAGCAATGAGCAGTTCTTC. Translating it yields CATSQNSGSNEQFF.

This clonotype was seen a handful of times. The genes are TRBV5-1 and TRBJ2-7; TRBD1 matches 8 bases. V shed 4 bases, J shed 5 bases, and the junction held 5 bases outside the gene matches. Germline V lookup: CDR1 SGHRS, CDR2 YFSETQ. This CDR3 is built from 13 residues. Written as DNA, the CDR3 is TGCGCCAGCAGCGAGGACAGGGCGCACGAGCAGTACTTC. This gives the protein CASSEDRAHEQYF.

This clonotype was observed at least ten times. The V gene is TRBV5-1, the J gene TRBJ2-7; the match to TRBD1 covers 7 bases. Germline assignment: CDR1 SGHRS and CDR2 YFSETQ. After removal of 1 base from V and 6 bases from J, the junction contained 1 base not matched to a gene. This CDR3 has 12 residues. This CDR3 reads CASSLHRGEQYF. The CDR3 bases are TGCGCCAGCAGCTTGCACAGGGGCGAGCAGTACTTC.

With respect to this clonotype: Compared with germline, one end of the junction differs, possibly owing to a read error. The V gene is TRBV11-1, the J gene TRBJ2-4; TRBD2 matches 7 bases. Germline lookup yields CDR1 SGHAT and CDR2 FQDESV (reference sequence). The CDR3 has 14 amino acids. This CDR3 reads CASSLVGREGIRYF. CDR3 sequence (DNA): TGTGCCAGCAGCTTAGTTGGCAGGGAGGGCATTCGGTACTTC. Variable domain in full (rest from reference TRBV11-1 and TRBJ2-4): EAEVAQSPRYKITEKSQAVAFWCDPISGHATLYWYRQILGQGPELLVQFQDESVVDDSQLPKDRFSAERLKGVDSTLKIQPAELGDSAMYLCASSLVGREGIRYFGAGTRLSVL.

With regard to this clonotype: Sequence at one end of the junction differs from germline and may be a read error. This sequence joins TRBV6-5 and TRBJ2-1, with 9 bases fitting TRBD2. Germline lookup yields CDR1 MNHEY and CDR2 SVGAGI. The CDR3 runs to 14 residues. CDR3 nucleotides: TGTGCCAGCGCGTCAGTAGCGGGAGTTGGTGAGCAGTTTTTC. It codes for CASASVAGVGEQFF.

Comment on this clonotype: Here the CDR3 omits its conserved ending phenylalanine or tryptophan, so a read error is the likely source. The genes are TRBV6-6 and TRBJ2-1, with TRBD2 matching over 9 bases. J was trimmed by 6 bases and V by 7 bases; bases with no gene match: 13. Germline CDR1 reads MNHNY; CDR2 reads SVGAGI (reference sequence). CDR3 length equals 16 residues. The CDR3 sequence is CASTPGGRAVINEQFS. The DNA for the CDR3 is TGTGCCAGCACCCCGGGCGGGAGGGCCGTAATCAATGAGCAGTTCTCC.

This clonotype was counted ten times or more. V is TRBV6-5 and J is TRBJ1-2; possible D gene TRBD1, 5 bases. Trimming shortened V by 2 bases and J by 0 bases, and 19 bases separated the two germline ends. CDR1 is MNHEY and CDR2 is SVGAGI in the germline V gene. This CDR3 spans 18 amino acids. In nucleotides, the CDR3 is TGTGCCAGCAGTTACCGACCGGTGGGGCTCGCAGCTAACTATGGCTACACCTTC. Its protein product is CASSYRPVGLAANYGYTF.

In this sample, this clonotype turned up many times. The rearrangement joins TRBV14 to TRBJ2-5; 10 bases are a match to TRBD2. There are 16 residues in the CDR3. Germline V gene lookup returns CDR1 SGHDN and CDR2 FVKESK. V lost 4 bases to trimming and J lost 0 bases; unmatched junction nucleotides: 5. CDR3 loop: CASSLRAGGNQETQYF. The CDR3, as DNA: TGTGCCAGCAGCCTGCGAGCGGGAGGGAACCAAGAGACCCAGTACTTC.

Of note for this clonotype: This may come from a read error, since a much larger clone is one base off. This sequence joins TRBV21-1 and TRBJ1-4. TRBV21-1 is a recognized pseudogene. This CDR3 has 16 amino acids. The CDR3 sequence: CARSSGAGLGNEKLFF. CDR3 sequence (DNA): TGTGCCAGGAGCAGTGGTGCTGGGCTTGGAAATGAAAAACTGTTTTTT.

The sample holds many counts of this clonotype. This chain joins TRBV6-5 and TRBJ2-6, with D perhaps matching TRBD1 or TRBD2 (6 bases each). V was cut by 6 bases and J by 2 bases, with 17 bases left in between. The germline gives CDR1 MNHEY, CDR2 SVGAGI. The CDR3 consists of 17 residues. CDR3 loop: CASREGEAFPGANVLTF. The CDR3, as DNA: TGTGCCAGCAGAGAGGGGGAGGCCTTCCCTGGGGCCAACGTCCTGACTTTC.

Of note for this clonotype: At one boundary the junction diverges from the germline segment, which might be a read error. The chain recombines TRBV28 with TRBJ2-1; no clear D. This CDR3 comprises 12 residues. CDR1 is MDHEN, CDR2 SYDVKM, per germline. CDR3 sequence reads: CTSSLVENEQFF. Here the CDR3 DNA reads TGTACCAGCAGTTTGGTAGAGAATGAGCAGTTCTTC.

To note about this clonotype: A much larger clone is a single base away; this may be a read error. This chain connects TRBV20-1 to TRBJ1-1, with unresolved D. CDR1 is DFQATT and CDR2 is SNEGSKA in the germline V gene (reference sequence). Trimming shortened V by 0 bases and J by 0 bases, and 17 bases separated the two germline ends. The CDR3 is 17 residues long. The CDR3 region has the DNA TGCAGTGCTAGAGATTCCTTAACTAGGACCATGAACACTGAAGCTTTCTTT. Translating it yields CSARDSLTRTMNTEAFF.

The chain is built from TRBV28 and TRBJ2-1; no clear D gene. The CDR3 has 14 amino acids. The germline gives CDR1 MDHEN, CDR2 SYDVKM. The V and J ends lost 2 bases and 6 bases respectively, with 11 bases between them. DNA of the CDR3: TGTGCCAGCAGTTTACGGAACACTCCCAATGAGCAGTTCTTC. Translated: CASSLRNTPNEQFF.

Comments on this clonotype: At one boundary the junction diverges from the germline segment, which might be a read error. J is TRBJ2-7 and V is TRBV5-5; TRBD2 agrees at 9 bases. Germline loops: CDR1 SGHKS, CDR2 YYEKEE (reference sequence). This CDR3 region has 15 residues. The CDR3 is CVSSFSTQGSGGEYF. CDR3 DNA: TGTGTCAGCAGCTTTTCAACTCAGGGTAGCGGGGGAGAGTACTTC.

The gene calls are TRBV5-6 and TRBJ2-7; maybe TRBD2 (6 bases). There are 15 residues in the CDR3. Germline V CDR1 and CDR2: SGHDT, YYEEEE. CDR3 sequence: CTSSVTGRLNYEQYF. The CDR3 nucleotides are TGTACTAGCAGCGTAACGGGACGCCTCAACTACGAGCAGTACTTC.

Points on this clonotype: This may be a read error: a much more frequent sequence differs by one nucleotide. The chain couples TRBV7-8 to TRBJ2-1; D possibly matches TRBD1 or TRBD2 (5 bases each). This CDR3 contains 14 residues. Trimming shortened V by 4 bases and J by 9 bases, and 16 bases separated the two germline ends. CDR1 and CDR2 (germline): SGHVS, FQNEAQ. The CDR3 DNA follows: TGTGCCAGCAGCTACCACCGGGGCGCGGGTGAGCAGTTCTTC. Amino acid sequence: CASSYHRGAGEQFF.

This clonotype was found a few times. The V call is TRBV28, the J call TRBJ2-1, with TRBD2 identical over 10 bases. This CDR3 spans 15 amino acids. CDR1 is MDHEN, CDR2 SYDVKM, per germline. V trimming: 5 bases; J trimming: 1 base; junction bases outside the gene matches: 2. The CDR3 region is CASSLAGASYNEQFF. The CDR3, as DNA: TGTGCCAGCAGTCTAGCGGGAGCATCCTACAATGAGCAGTTCTTC.

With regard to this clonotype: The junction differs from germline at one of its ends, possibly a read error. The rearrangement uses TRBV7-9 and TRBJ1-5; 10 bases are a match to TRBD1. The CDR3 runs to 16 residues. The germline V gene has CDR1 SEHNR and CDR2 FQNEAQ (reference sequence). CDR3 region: CVSSERDRGSDQPQHF. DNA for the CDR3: TGTGTCAGCAGTGAACGGGACAGGGGTTCGGATCAGCCCCAGCATTTT.

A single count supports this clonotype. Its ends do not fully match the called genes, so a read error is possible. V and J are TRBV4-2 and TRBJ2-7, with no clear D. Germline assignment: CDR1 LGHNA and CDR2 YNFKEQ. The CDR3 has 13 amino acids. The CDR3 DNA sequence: TGTGCCAACAGCCAAATGCTATCCTACGAGCAGTACTTC. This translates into CANSQMLSYEQYF.

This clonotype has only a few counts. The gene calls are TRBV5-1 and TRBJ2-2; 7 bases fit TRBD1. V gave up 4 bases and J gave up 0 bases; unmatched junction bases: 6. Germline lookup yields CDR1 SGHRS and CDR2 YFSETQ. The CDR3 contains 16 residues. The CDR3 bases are TGCGCCAGCAGCGCCCCGGGACAGTCGAACACCGGGGAGCTGTTTTTT. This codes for CASSAPGQSNTGELFF.

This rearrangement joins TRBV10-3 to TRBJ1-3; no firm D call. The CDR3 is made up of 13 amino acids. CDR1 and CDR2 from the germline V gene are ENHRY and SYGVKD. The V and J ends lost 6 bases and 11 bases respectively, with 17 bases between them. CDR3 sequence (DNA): TGTGCCATCAGGGGCCCCGCTCCCGACTCCATATATTTT. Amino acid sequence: CAIRGPAPDSIYF.

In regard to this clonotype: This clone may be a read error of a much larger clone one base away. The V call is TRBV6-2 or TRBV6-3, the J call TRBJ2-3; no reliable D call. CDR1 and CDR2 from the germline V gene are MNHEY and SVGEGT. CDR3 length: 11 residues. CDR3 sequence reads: CANPAVETRYF. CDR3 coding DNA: TGTGCCAACCCGGCCGTAGAGACGCGGTATTTT.

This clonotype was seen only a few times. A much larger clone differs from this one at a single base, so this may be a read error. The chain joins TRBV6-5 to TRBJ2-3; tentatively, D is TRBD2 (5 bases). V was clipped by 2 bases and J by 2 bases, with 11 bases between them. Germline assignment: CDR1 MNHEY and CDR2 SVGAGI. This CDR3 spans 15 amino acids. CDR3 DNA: TGTGCCAGCAGTTACGGGAGAGCTTCCACAGATACGCAGTATTTT. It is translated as CASSYGRASTDTQYF.

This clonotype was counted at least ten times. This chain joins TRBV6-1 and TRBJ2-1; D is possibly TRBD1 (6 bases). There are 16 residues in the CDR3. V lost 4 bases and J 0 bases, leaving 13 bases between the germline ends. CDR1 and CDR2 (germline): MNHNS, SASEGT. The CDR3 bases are TGTGCCAGCAGTGCCTTGGGGGACAACTCCTACAATGAGCAGTTCTTC. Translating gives CASSALGDNSYNEQFF.

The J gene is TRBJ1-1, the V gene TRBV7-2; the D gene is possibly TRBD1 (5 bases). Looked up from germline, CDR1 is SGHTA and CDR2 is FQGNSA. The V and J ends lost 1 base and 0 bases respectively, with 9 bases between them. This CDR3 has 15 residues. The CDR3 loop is CASSLGGRLNTEAFF. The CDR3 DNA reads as TGTGCCAGCAGCTTAGGGGGACGGTTGAACACTGAAGCTTTCTTT.

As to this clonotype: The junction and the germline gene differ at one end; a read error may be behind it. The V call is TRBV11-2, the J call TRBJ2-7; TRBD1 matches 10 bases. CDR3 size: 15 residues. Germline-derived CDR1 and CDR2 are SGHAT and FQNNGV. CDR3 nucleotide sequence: TGCGCCAGCAGCCTGGGGACAGGGGAGATCTACGAGCAATACTTC. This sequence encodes CASSLGTGEIYEQYF. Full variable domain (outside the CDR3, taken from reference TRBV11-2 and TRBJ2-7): EAGVAQSPRYKIIEKRQSVAFWCNPISGHATLYWYQQILGQGPKLLIQFQNNGVVDDSQLPKDRFSAERLKGVDSTLKIQPAKLEDSAVYLCASSLGTGEIYEQYFGPGTRLTVT.

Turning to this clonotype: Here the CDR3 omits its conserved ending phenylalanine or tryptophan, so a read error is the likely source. The CDR3 DNA follows: TGTGCCAGCTCCCGAGTAGCGGGAGGTACCGAGCAGTACCTC. Translating gives CASSRVAGGTEQYL. The chain combines TRBV11-1 with TRBJ2-7, with 10 bases matching TRBD2. After removal of 8 bases from V and 6 bases from J, the junction contained 10 bases not matched to a gene. The CDR3 consists of 14 residues. CDR1 and CDR2 (germline): SGHAT, FQDESV (reference sequence).

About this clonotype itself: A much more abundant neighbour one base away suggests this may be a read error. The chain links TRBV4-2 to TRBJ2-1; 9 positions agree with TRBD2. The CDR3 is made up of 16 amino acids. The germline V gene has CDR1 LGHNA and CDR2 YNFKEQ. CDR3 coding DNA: TGTGCCAACAGCCAAGTTAGCGGGAGTAAATACAATGAGCAGTTCTTC. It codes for CANSQVSGSKYNEQFF.

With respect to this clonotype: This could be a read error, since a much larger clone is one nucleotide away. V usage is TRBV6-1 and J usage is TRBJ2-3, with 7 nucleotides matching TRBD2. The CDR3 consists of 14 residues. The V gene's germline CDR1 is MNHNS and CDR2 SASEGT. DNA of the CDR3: TGTGCCAGCGGTGAAGCGCGGGAGTATGATACGCAGTATTTT. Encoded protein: CASGEAREYDTQYF.